This TCR beta chain was sequenced in a study of spatial heterogeneity in lung cancer. Study information: Beta-chain sequences consistently outnumbered alpha-chain sequences in detection. Study results and caveats: At resection, ubiquitous expanded tumor TCRs appeared in blood more than at follow-up.

Comments on this clonotype: Its antigen is unknown. Its ends do not fully match the called genes, so a read error is possible.

The CDR3 is 17 residues long. CDR1 is SGHKS, CDR2 YYEKEE, per germline (reference sequence). The library protocol tagged each TCR cDNA with a unique molecular identifier. TCRdb re-called the 5' RACE reads with MiXCR, one entry per CDR3 protein. The sample consists of some 25,000 distinct CDR3 sequences, 4.5% to 5.5% of them appearing once. Described time point: sample taken at primary tumor resection. Whole RNA came from tumor, nontumor lung or frozen PBMC and was sequenced without being sorted. A total of roughly 72 untreated early-stage non-small cell lung cancer patients served as donors. This rearrangement joins TRBV5-5 to TRBJ2-2; D is tentatively TRBD1 or TRBD2 (5 bases each). Sequencing was performed on PBMCs, taken at surgery. This clonotype originated in a male donor with early-stage non-small cell lung cancer. The DNA for the CDR3 is TGTGCCAGCAGCCCAAAGGCCGCGGACACCTCCACCGGGGAGTTGCTTTTT. This gives the protein CASSPKAADTSTGELLF.